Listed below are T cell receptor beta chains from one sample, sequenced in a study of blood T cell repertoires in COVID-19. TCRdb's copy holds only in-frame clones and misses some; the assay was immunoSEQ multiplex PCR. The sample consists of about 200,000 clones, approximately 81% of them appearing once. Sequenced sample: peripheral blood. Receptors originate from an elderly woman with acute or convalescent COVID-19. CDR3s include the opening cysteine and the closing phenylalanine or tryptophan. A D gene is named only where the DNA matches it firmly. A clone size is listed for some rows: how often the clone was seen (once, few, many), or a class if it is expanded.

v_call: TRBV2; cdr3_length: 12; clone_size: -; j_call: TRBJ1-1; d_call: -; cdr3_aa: CASRRENTEAFF; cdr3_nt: TGTGCCAGCAGAAGAGAGAACACTGAAGCTTTCTTT
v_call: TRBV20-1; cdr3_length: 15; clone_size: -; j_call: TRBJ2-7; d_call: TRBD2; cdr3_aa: CSASLPGLLTYEQYF; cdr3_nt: TGCAGTGCTAGTTTACCGGGACTACTGACCTACGAGCAGTACTTC
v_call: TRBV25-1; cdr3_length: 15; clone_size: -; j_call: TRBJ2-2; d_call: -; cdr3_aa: CASSRGDLSTGELFF; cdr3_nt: TGTGCCAGCAGTCGGGGAGATTTGAGCACCGGGGAGCTGTTTTTT
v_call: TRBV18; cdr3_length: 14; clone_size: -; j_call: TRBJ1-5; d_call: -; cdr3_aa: CASSSEVGSQPQHF; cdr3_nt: TGTGCCAGCTCCTCCGAAGTGGGGAGTCAGCCCCAGCATTTT
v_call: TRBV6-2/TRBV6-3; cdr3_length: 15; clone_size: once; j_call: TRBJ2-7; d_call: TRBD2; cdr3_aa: CASSSTSGGTYEQYF; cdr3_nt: TGTGCCAGCAGTTCCACTAGCGGAGGGACCTACGAGCAGTACTTC
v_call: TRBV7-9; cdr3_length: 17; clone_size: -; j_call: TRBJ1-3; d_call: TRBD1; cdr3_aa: CASSLSPGQGTGDTIYF; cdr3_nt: TGTGCCAGCAGCTTATCTCCGGGACAGGGAACGGGCGACACCATATATTTT
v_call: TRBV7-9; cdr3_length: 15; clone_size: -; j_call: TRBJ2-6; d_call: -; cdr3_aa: CASTLSGSGANVLTF; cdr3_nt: TGTGCCAGCACCCTGTCGGGGTCTGGGGCCAACGTCCTGACTTTC
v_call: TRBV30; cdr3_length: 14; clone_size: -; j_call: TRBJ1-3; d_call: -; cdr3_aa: CAWSVGGTGNTIYF; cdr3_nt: TGTGCCTGGAGTGTCGGGGGTACTGGAAACACCATATATTTT
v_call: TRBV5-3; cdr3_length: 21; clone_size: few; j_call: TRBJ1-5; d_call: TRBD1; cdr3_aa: CARSLVGTGGYQFPSNQPQHF; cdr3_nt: TGTGCCAGAAGCTTGGTCGGGACAGGGGGTTACCAATTTCCAAGCAATCAGCCCCAGCATTTT
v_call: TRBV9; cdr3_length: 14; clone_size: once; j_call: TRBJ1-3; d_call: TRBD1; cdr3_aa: CASSSGTGGNTIYF; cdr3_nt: TGTGCCAGCAGCTCCGGGACAGGTGGAAACACCATATATTTT
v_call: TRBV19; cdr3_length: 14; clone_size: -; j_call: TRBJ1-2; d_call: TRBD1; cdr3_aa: CASSSGTGGYGYTF; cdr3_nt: TGTGCCAGTAGCTCTGGGACAGGGGGCTATGGCTACACCTTC
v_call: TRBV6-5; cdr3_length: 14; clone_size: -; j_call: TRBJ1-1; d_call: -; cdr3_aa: CASKRMDSNTEAFF; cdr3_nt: TGTGCCAGCAAAAGAATGGACTCGAACACTGAAGCTTTCTTT
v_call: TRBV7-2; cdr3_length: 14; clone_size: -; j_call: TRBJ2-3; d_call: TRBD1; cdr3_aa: CASSLGQGSDTQYF; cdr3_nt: TGTGCCAGCAGCTTAGGACAGGGCTCAGATACGCAGTATTTT
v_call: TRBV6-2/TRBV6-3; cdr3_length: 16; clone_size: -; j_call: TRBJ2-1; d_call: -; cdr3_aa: CASSYDGRVSYNEQFF; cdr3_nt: TGTGCCAGCAGTTATGACGGGAGAGTGTCCTACAATGAGCAGTTCTTC
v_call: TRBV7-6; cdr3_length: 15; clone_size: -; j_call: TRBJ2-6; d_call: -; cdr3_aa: CASSRRGSGANVLTF; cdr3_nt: TGTGCCAGCAGCCGACGGGGCTCTGGGGCCAACGTCCTGACTTTC
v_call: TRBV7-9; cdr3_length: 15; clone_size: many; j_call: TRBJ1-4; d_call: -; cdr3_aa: CASSSRAGGEEKLFF; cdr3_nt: TGTGCCAGCAGCTCCCGGGCGGGCGGTGAAGAAAAACTGTTTTTT
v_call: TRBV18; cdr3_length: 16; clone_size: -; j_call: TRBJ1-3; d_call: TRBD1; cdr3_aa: CASSDSQGALGNTIYF; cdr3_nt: TGTGCCAGCTCTGACTCCCAGGGGGCGTTGGGAAACACCATATATTTT
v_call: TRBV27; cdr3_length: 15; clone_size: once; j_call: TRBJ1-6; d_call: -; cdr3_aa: CASTTSSFRGSPLHF; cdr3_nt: TGTGCCAGCACAACGAGTTCCTTTCGGGGTTCACCCCTCCACTTT
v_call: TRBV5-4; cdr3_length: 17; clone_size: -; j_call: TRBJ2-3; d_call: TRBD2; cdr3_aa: CASSRGTSGTFTDTQYF; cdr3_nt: TGTGCCAGCAGCCGAGGGACTAGCGGGACCTTCACAGATACGCAGTATTTT
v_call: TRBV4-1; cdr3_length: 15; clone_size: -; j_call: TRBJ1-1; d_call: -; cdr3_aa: CASSNPARGFAEAFF; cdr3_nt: TGCGCCAGCAGCAACCCTGCTCGGGGATTCGCTGAAGCTTTCTTT
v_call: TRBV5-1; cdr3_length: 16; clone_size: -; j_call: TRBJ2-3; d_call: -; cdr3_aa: CASSLVASGLTDTQYF; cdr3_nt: TGCGCCAGCAGCTTGGTGGCGAGCGGCCTAACAGATACGCAGTATTTT
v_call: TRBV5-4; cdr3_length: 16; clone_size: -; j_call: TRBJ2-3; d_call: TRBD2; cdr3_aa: CASSPGLAGTADTQYF; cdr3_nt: TGTGCCAGCAGCCCTGGACTAGCGGGAACTGCAGATACGCAGTATTTT
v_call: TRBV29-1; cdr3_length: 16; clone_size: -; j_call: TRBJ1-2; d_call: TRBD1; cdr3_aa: CSVEAGDRGVWYGYTF; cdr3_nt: TGCAGCGTTGAAGCCGGGGACAGGGGAGTTTGGTATGGCTACACCTTC
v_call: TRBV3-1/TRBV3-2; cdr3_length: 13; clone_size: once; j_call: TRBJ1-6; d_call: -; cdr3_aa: CASSPLRSSPLHF; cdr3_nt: TGTGCCAGCAGCCCTCTTCGGAGCTCACCCCTCCACTTT
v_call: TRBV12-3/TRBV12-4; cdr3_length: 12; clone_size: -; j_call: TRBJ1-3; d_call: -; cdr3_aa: CASNPPGNTIYF; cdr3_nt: TGTGCCAGCAATCCCCCGGGGAACACCATATATTTT
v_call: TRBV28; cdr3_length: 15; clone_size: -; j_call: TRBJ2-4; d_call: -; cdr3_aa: CASSPSAGTKNIQYF; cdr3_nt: TGTGCCAGCAGCCCCTCGGCGGGGACCAAAAACATTCAGTACTTC
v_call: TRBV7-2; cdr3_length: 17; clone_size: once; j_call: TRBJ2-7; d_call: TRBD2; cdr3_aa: CASSLRGLAASSYEQYF; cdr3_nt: TGTGCCAGCAGCTTAAGGGGACTAGCGGCCAGCTCCTACGAGCAGTACTTC
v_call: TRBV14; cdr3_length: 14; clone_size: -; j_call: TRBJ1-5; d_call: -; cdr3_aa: CASSPGHFYQPQHF; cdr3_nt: TGTGCCAGCAGCCCGGGACACTTTTATCAGCCCCAGCATTTT
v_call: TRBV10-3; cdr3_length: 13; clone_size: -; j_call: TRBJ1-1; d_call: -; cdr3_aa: CAISVGENTEAFF; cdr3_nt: TGTGCCATCAGTGTCGGGGAGAACACTGAAGCTTTCTTT
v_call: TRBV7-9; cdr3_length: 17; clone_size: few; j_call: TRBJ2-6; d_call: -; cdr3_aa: CASSLGHSGSGANVLTF; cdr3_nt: TGTGCCAGCAGCCTGGGACACAGTGGTTCTGGGGCCAACGTCCTGACTTTC
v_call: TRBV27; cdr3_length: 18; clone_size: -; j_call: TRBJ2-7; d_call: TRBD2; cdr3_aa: CASSPVVYRFLAGYEQYF; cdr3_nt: TGTGCCAGCAGCCCCGTTGTGTATCGGTTTCTAGCGGGATACGAGCAGTACTTC
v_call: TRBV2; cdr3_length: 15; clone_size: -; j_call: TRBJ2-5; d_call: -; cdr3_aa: CATGVGLPPEETQYF; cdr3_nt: TGTGCCACCGGGGTCGGACTCCCACCCGAAGAGACCCAGTACTTC
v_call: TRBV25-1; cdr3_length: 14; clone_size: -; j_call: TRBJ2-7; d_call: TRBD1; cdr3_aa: CASSRDRGAYEQYF; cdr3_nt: TGTGCCAGCAGCCGGGACAGAGGAGCCTACGAGCAGTACTTC
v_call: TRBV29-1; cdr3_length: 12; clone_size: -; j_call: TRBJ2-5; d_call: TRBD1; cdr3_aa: CSVVQGAETQYF; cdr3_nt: TGCAGCGTAGTACAGGGGGCAGAGACCCAGTACTTC
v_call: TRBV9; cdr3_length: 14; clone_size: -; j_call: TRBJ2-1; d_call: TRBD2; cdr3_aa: CASSATSVYNEQFF; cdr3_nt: TGTGCCAGCAGCGCAACTAGCGTTTACAATGAGCAGTTCTTC
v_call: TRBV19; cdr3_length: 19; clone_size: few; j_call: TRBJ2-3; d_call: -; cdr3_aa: CASSGGTSRSPGNTDTQYF; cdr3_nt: TGTGCCAGTAGTGGGGGGACTTCACGGTCCCCCGGGAACACAGATACGCAGTATTTT
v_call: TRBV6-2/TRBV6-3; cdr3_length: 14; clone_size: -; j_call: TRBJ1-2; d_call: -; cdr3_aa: CASSMTASNYGYTF; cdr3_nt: TGTGCCAGCAGTATGACAGCATCTAACTATGGCTACACCTTC
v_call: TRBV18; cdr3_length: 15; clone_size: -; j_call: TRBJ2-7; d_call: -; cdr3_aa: CASSPTGTTSYEQYF; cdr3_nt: TGTGCCAGCTCACCAACCGGGACAACTTCCTACGAGCAGTACTTC
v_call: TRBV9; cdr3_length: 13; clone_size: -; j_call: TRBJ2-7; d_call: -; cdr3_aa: CASSVVQATEQYF; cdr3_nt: TGTGCCAGCAGCGTAGTTCAGGCTACCGAGCAGTACTTC
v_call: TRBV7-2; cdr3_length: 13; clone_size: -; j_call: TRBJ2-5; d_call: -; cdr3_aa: CASSFGAGETQYF; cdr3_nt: TGTGCCAGCAGCTTTGGGGCGGGGGAGACCCAGTACTTC
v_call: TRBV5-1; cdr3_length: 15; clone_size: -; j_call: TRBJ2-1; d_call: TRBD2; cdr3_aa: CASSLVRLAGDEQFF; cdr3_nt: TGCGCCAGCAGCTTGGTTCGGCTAGCGGGAGATGAGCAGTTCTTC
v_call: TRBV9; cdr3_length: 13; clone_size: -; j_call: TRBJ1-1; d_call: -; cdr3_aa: CASSVATNTEAFF; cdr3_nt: TGTGCCAGCAGCGTAGCTACGAACACTGAAGCTTTCTTT
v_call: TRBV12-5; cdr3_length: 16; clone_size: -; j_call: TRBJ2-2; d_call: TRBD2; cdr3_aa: CASGFWSGGLTGELFF; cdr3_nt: TGTGCTAGTGGTTTTTGGTCGGGGGGGTTAACCGGGGAGCTGTTTTTT
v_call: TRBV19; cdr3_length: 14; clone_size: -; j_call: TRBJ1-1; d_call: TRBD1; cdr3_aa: CASKETGFNTEAFF; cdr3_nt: TGTGCCAGTAAAGAGACAGGGTTCAACACTGAAGCTTTCTTT
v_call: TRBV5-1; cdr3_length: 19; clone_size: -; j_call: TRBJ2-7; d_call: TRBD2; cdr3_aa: CASSFTPPVGREAPYEQYF; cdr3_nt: TGCGCCAGCAGCTTTACCCCCCCGGTTGGGCGGGAGGCACCCTACGAGCAGTACTTC